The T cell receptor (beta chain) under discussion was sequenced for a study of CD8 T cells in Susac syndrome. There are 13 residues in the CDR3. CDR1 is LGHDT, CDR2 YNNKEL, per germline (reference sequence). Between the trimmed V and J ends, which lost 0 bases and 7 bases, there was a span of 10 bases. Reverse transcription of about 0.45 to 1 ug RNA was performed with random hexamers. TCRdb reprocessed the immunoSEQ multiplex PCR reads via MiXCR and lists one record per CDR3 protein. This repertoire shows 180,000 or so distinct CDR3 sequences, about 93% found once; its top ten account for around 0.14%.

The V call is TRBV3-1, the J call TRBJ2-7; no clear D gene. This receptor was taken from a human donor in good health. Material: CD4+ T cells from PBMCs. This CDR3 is CASSQDGSWEQYF. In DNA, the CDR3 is TGTGCCAGCAGCCAAGATGGGTCCTGGGAGCAGTACTTC.